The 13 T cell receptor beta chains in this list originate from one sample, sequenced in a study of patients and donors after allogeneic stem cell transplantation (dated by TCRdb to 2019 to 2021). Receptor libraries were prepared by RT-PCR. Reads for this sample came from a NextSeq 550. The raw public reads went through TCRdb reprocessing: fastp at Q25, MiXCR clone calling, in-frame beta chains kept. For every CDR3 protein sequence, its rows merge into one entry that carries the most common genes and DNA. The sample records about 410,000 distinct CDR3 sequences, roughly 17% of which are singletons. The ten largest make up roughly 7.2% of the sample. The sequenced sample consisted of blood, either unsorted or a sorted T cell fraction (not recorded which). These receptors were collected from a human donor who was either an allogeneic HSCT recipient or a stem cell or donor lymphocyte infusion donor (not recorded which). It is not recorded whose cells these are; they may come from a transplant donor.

CDR3: CASSLRAPRPDTQYF. The CDR3 bases are TGTGCCAGCAGCTTAAGGGCTCCCCGGCCAGATACGCAGTATTTT. This chain connects TRBV7-9 to TRBJ2-3; D is unclear. Trimming removed 2 bases at V and 4 bases at J, with 13 bases between. The CDR3 covers 15 residues. Per the germline V gene, CDR1 is SEHNR and CDR2 is FQNEAQ (reference sequence).

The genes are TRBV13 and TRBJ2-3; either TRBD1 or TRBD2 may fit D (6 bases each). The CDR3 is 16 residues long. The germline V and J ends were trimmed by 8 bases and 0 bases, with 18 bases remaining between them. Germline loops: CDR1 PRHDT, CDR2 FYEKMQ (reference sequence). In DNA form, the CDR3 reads TGTGCCAGCGGATCCGGGGGCGGGACTAGCACAGATACGCAGTATTTT. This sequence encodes CASGSGGGTSTDTQYF.

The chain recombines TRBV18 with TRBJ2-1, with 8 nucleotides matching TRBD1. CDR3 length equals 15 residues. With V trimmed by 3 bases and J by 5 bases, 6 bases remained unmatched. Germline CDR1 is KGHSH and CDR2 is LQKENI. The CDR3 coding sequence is TGTGCCAGCTCACCCACTTGGACAGGGAACAATGAGCAGTTCTTC. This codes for CASSPTWTGNNEQFF.

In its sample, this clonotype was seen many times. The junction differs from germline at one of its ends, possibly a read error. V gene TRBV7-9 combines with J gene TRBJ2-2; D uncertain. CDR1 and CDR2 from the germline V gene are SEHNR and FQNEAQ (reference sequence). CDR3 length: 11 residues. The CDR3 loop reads CASSLSGELFF. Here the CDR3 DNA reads TGCGCCAGCAGCTTGAGCGGGGAGCTGTTTTTT.

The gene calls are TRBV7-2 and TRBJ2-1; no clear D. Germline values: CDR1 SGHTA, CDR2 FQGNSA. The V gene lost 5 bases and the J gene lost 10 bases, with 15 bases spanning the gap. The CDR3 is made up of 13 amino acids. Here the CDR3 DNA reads TGTGCCAGCAGCACTGGGGTAGGAAGGGAGCAGTTCTTC. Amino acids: CASSTGVGREQFF.

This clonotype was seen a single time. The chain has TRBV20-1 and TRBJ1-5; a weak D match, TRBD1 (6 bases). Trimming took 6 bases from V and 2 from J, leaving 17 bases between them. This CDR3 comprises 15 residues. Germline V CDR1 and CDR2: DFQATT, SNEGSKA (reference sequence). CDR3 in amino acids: CSAGTLIGGNQPQHF. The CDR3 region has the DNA TGCAGTGCCGGGACATTGATTGGGGGCAATCAGCCCCAGCATTTT.

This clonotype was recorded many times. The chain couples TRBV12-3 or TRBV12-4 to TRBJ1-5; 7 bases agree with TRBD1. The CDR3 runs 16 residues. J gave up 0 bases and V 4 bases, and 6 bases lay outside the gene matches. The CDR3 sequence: CASSSPTGLSNQPQHF. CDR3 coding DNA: TGTGCCAGCAGTTCACCGACAGGGCTTAGCAATCAGCCCCAGCATTTT.

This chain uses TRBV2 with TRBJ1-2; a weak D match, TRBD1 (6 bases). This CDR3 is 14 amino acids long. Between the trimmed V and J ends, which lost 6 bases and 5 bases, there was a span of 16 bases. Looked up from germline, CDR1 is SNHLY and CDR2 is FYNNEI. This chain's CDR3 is CASSGGQTVYGYTF. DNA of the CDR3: TGTGCCAGCAGCGGGGGGCAAACCGTATATGGCTACACCTTC.

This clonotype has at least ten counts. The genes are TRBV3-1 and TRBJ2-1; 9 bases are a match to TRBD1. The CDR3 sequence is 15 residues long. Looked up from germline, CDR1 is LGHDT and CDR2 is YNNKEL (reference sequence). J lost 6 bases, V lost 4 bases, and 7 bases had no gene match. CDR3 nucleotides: TGTGCCAGCAGCCGTGGGACAGGGTTTACCAATGAGCAGTTCTTC. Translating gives CASSRGTGFTNEQFF.

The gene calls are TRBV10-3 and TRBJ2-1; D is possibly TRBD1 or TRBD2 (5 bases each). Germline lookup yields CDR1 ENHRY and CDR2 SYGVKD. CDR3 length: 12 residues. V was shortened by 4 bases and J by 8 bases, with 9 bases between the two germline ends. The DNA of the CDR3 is TGTGCCATCAGTGTTCAGGGAGATGAGCAGTTCTTC. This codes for CAISVQGDEQFF.

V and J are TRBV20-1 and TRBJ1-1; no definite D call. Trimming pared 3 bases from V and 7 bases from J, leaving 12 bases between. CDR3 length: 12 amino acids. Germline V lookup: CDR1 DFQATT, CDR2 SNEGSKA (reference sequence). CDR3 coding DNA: TGCAGTGCTAGCTCGGGAACTGATGAAGCTTTCTTT. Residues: CSASSGTDEAFF.

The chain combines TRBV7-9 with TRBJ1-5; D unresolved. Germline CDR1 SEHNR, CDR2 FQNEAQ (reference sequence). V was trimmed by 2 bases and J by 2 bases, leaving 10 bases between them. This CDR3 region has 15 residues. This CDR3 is CASSLNEGRNQPQHF. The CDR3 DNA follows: TGTGCCAGCAGCTTAAATGAGGGCCGCAATCAGCCCCAGCATTTT.

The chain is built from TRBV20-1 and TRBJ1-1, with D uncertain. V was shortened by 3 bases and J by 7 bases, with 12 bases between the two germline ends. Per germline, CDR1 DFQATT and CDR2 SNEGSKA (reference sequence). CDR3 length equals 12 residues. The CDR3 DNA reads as TGCAGTGCTAGTCAGACCCCTAGTGAAGCTTTCTTT. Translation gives CSASQTPSEAFF.